The clone carrying this TCR beta chain was counted only a few times. This entry belongs to a study of sequential checkpoint blockade in melanoma. In the study overall: Arm A got nivolumab then ipilimumab; arm B the reverse, 1:1.

Assay used: immunoSEQ multiplex PCR; TCRdb lists only in-frame clones, some missing. This table has 35,000 to 45,000 clones, just under 85% appearing once. Stated treatment: randomized to nivolumab then ipilimumab (arm A) or the reverse (arm B). Sorted cells were live CD3+CD8+, lacking CD19 and CD56, from PBMCs. Germline loops: CDR1 DFQATT, CDR2 SNEGSKA (reference sequence). The length of the CDR3 is 11 residues. V gave up 6 bases and J gave up 5 bases; unmatched junction bases: 2. This sequence originates from a human donor with melanoma. The input for sequencing was CD8+ T cells sorted from blood (inferred from file names), taken from a patient given nivolumab and ipilimumab in sequence. The chain combines TRBV20-1 with TRBJ2-7; TRBD1 matches at 9 bases. CDR3 amino acids: CSARDRDEQYF. CDR3 nucleotides: TGCAGTGCAAGGGACAGGGACGAGCAGTACTTC.